This T cell receptor (beta chain) is drawn from a study of cytomegalovirus exposure and HLA in healthy donors. Study results and limitations: In a later analysis, 16,951 TCR beta sequences were associated with HLA alleles at 0.05 false discovery rate.

CDR1 and CDR2 from the germline V gene are SEHNR and FQNEAQ (reference sequence). The CDR3 has 16 amino acids. V lost 1 base, J lost 11 bases, and 5 bases stayed unmatched. In regard to this clone: The antigen remains undetermined.

60 Vbeta and 13 Jbeta primers were used in PCR. In the original processing: Among the unique TCR beta chains that a later analysis counted, about 81 million in all, roughly 11 million were shared. Produced via immunoSEQ multiplex PCR; TCRdb's table is partial and in-frame only. V, J and clone size reflect that table, while D and trimming were determined from the DNA. The data hold more than 150,000 clones, with roughly 82% observed a single time. This TCR was sampled from a man aged 35 to 55 in good health and CMV-seronegative. The chain combines TRBV7-9 with TRBJ2-1; 16 bases agree with TRBD2. Source material: PBMCs. As DNA, the CDR3 is TGTGCCAGCAGCTTAGTGCCGGGACTAGCGGGAGGGAAGCAGTTCTTC. Protein product: CASSLVPGLAGGKQFF.